The sequence of this T cell receptor beta chain was determined in a study of blood T cell repertoires in COVID-19. As for the study in general: Italy, Spain and the United States were the sources of the convalescent and acute COVID-19 samples. T cells, B-cell-depleted T cells, or PBMCs supplied cDNA or gDNA.

Germline-derived CDR1 and CDR2 are LNHDA and SQIVND (reference sequence). The germline V and J ends were trimmed by 9 bases and 6 bases, with 21 bases remaining between them. This CDR3 has 15 amino acids. The method was immunoSEQ multiplex PCR; TCRdb's version includes in-frame clones alone and lacks a portion of them. The sample includes fewer than 250,000 clones, about 90% of them seen just once. This clone was seen only a few times. A COVID-19 case was met by exposed participants within 2 weeks before study entry. The receptor was isolated from a man aged 30-40 years who had been exposed to COVID-19. The sample taken for sequencing was PBMCs or T cells enriched from blood (not recorded which). The V and J genes are TRBV19 and TRBJ1-5; D call uncertain. The CDR3 nucleotides are TGTGCCAGCAACCCGGTAGGCGGTGGTAGTCAGCCCCAGCATTTT. As protein: CASNPVGGGSQPQHF.